A selection of T cell receptor beta chains follows, all from one sample in a study of cytomegalovirus exposure and HLA in healthy donors. Profiled with immunoSEQ multiplex PCR; TCRdb holds only in-frame clones, not every one. The sample has 80,000 to 100,000 clones; over 70% are singletons. The sequencing input was PBMCs. The origin of the receptors is a man younger than 45 in good health and CMV-seropositive. The CDR3 runs from the conserved cysteine through the conserved F or W. The D gene is left open where the match is weak. Expanded clones get a size class; other rows say once, few or many, or leave the size out.

D gene,clone size,J gene,V gene,CDR3 length,CDR3 protein,CDR3 DNA
NA,few,TRBJ2-3,TRBV5-6,16,CASRLEGRASTDTQYF,TGTGCCAGCCGACTGGAGGGCAGGGCTAGCACAGATACGCAGTATTTT
TRBD1,NA,TRBJ2-4,TRBV5-1,14,CASSRDRAENIQYF,TGCGCCAGCAGCCGAGACAGGGCTGAAAACATTCAGTACTTC
NA,NA,TRBJ1-1,TRBV19,18,CASSRPTGGRAGDTEAFF,TGTGCCAGTAGTCGACCTACCGGGGGGAGGGCGGGTGACACTGAAGCTTTCTTT
TRBD2,few,TRBJ2-3,TRBV19,15,CAIAAAGGRTDTQYF,TGTGCCATTGCGGCAGCGGGGGGCCGCACAGATACGCAGTATTTT
TRBD2,NA,TRBJ2-1,TRBV18,14,CASSDLAGVNEQFF,TGTGCCAGCTCCGACCTCGCGGGGGTCAATGAGCAGTTCTTC
TRBD1,few,TRBJ2-2,TRBV7-7,13,CASSLGQGLELFF,TGTGCCAGCAGCCTCGGACAGGGGTTGGAGCTGTTTTTT
TRBD1,NA,TRBJ1-2,TRBV6-5,14,CASSTPAGGGGYTF,TGTGCCAGCAGTACCCCGGCAGGGGGTGGAGGCTACACCTTC
NA,NA,TRBJ1-5,TRBV6-6,14,CASSYSGGALPQHF,TGTGCCAGCAGTTACTCGGGGGGGGCTCTGCCCCAGCATTTT
NA,NA,TRBJ1-6,TRBV10-3,14,CAISEGRGDSPLHF,TGTGCCATCAGTGAGGGCAGGGGAGATTCACCCCTCCACTTT
TRBD1,NA,TRBJ1-5,TRBV28,13,CASRGTANQPQHF,TGTGCCAGCAGGGGGACAGCAAATCAGCCCCAGCATTTT
TRBD2,NA,TRBJ2-7,TRBV7-9,14,CASSPGTSGYEQYF,TGTGCCAGCAGCCCCGGGACTAGCGGCTACGAGCAGTACTTC
TRBD2,NA,TRBJ2-7,TRBV7-2,17,CASSFTFRAGRTYEQYF,TGTGCCAGCAGCTTCACCTTTCGAGCGGGAAGAACCTACGAGCAGTACTTC
TRBD2,NA,TRBJ2-3,TRBV7-9,16,CASSPTSGRATDTQYF,TGTGCCAGCAGCCCGACTAGCGGGAGGGCGACAGATACGCAGTATTTT
NA,NA,TRBJ2-5,TRBV5-4,13,CASSLEGQETQYF,TGTGCCAGCAGCTTGGAGGGGCAAGAGACCCAGTACTTC
TRBD2,NA,TRBJ2-5,TRBV7-8,15,CASSVGLAGGETQYF,TGTGCCAGCAGCGTGGGACTAGCGGGGGGAGAGACCCAGTACTTC
NA,few,TRBJ2-1,TRBV7-9,13,CASSLPGVNEQFF,TGTGCCAGCAGCTTACCGGGAGTGAATGAGCAGTTCTTC
NA,NA,TRBJ1-1,TRBV7-3,14,CASSPAGSLAEAFF,TGTGCCAGCAGTCCCGCAGGGTCATTGGCTGAAGCTTTCTTT
NA,NA,TRBJ1-1,TRBV2,13,CASRRRGNTEAFF,TGTGCCAGCAGACGCAGGGGGAACACTGAAGCTTTCTTT
TRBD1,NA,TRBJ2-3,TRBV18,16,CASSPQGTATRFTQYF,TGTGCCAGCTCACCTCAAGGGACAGCCACGAGATTTACGCAGTATTTT
TRBD1,once,TRBJ2-7,TRBV5-1,12,CASSYRGYEQYF,TGCGCCAGCAGCTACAGGGGCTACGAGCAGTACTTC
NA,once,TRBJ2-7,TRBV5-8,15,CASSLAGQSFYEQYF,TGTGCCAGCAGCTTGGCCGGACAGTCGTTCTACGAGCAGTACTTC
NA,NA,TRBJ2-2,TRBV5-1,15,CASSFFSSNTGELFF,TGCGCCAGCAGCTTCTTCAGTTCGAACACCGGGGAGCTGTTTTTT
TRBD1,NA,TRBJ2-1,TRBV4-3,15,CASSPEGQAYNEQFF,TGCGCCAGCAGCCCCGAGGGACAGGCCTACAATGAGCAGTTCTTC
NA,NA,TRBJ2-7,TRBV11-1,13,CASSLDRSYEQYF,TGTGCCAGCAGCTTAGACAGATCCTACGAGCAGTACTTC
NA,few,TRBJ2-5,TRBV27,15,CASSPETSYQETQYF,TGTGCCAGCAGCCCCGAAACTAGCTACCAAGAGACCCAGTACTTC
TRBD1,NA,TRBJ2-7,TRBV27,15,CASSLLGTGTYEQYF,TGTGCCAGCAGTTTATTAGGGACAGGGACCTACGAGCAGTACTTC
NA,NA,TRBJ1-1,TRBV5-6,15,CASSFVTLRNTEAFF,TGTGCCAGCAGCTTTGTCACCCTTAGGAACACTGAAGCTTTCTTT
NA,NA,TRBJ1-5,TRBV19,13,CATLGTPYQPQHF,TGTGCCACCCTCGGGACACCCTATCAGCCCCAGCATTTT
TRBD1,NA,TRBJ2-3,TRBV6-1,18,CASSEGIYRGRITDTQYF,TGTGCCAGCAGTGAAGGAATCTACAGGGGGCGTATCACAGATACGCAGTATTTT